This T cell receptor (beta chain) is drawn from a study of control samples from healthy donors and cancer patients. Using immunoSEQ multiplex PCR, the repertoire was profiled, and TCRdb retains in-frame clones only, with some absent. The data contain just over 150,000 clones, 70% to 90% of them singletons. The sample consisted of blood. This receptor was taken from a young man in good health.

The CDR3 sequence: CASWDYQPQHF. DNA of the CDR3: TGTGCCAGTTGGGACTATCAGCCCCAGCATTTT. The V call is TRBV6-5, the J call TRBJ1-5; possible D gene TRBD1, 5 bases. Trimming shortened V by 9 bases and J by 5 bases, and 8 bases separated the two germline ends. Germline V gene data show CDR1 as MNHEY and CDR2 as SVGAGI. The CDR3 loop spans 11 amino acids.